This T cell receptor beta chain was captured in a study of memory CD4+ T cells and cytomegalovirus serostatus. Trimming took off 6 bases at V and 6 bases at J, with 18 bases between the two ends. CDR1 and CDR2 (germline): MDHEN, SYDVKM. This CDR3 has 15 residues. The data were produced by immunoSEQ multiplex PCR, yet TCRdb's version contains in-frame clones alone and is incomplete. The table records some 54,000 clones, over 60% of them present only once. Single viable CD3+CD4+CD8-CD45RO+ cells were sorted as the memory CD4+ T cells. This chain uses TRBV28 with TRBJ2-4; D not resolved. The receptor was isolated from an adult in good health and CMV-seropositive. Sequencing input: memory CD4+ T cells from blood. CDR3 loop: CASSAPVGPINIQYF. DNA for the CDR3: TGTGCCAGCAGCGCCCCGGTAGGGCCGATAAACATTCAGTACTTC.